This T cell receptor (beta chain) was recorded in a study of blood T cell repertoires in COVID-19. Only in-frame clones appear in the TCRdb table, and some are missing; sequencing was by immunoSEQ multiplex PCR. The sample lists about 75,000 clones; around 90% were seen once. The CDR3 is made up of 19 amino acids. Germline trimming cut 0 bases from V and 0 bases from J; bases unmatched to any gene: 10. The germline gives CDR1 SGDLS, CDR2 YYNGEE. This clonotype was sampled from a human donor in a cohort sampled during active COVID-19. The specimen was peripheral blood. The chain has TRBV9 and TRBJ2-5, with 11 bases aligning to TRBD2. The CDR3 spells CASSVGTSGGFTYQETQYF. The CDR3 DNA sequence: TGTGCCAGCAGCGTAGGAACTAGCGGGGGCTTTACGTACCAAGAGACCCAGTACTTC.